This T cell receptor beta chain was documented in a study of early T cells in non-severe SARS-CoV-2 infection. Study-wide background: Investigators sequenced bulk RNA drawn from unsorted whole blood, and chains remained unpaired.

The library protocol tagged individual cDNA molecules with unique molecular identifiers. One entry per CDR3 protein, called by TCRdb with MiXCR from the 5' RACE reads. Seen here are more than 85,000 distinct CDR3 sequences, roughly 12% observed once, and the top ten hold less than 4.5%. The CDR3 has 15 residues. Germline CDR1 reads GTSNPN; CDR2 reads SVGIG (reference sequence). V was clipped by 2 bases and J by 7 bases; unmatched bases: 9. This sample comprised whole blood, obtained at baseline. The receptor was derived from an adult who was a healthcare worker with PCR-confirmed SARS-CoV-2 infection or an uninfected control (not recorded which). This rearrangement joins TRBV30 to TRBJ2-1; 9 bases are shared with TRBD2. The CDR3 protein is CAWSSLAGLGNEQFF. The CDR3 DNA reads TGTGCCTGGAGTTCGCTAGCGGGGCTCGGAAATGAGCAGTTCTTC.